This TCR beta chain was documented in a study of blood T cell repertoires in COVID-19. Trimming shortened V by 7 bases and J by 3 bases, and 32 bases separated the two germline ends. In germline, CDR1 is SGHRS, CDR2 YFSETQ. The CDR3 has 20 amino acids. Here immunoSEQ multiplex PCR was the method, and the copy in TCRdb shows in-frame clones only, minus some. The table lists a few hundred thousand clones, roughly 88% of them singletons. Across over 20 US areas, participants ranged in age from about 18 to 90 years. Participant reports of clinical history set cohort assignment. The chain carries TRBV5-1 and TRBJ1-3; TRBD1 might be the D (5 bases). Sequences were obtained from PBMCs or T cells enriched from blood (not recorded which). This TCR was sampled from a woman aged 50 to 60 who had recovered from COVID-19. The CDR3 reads CASQMGTRVVTEDSGNTIYF. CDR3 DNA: TGCGCCAGCCAAATGGGGACTAGAGTTGTGACAGAAGATAGTGGAAACACCATATATTTT.